This T cell receptor beta chain was identified in a study of regulatory T cells in long-lasting Graves disease. In regard to this clonotype: Its antigen is still unknown. One end of the junction fails to match germline, which may point to a read error.

According to the study, TCR beta libraries were built with iRepertoire HTBI primers and CDR3-region Arm-PCR. Each CDR3 protein gets one entry after TCRdb re-called the multiplex PCR reads with MiXCR. This table has approximately 400,000 distinct CDR3 sequences, 14% to 15% appearing once. Noted time point: newly diagnosed GD, antithyroid drugs for less than 3 months. Extracted RNA from PBMCs served as the source of the TCR library. Study-level findings and limits: Persistent Graves' patients showed a TCR diversity that was lower than that of newly diagnosed ones.

Germline V gene data show CDR1 as KGHSH and CDR2 as LQKENI. The CDR3 is made up of 15 amino acids. This same sample was also part of a study on T cells in Graves' hyperthyroidism and ophthalmopathy.

The clonotype was recovered from a woman aged 25 to 39 with Graves disease. The material sequenced was peripheral blood mononuclear cells (PBMCs), taken at new diagnosis, from a patient treated with antithyroid drugs. V usage is TRBV18 and J usage is TRBJ2-1; D is unclear. CDR3 DNA: TGTGCCAGCTCACCACGGGGAAGGTCCTACAGTGAGCAGTTCTTC. As protein: CASSPRGRSYSEQFF.